This TCR beta chain originates from a study of OX40 agonist ivuxolimab in advanced cancers. At the level of the whole study: Ivuxolimab was a fully human IgG2 agonistic monoclonal antibody targeting the costimulatory receptor OX40 (CD134). Intravenous ivuxolimab was administered to patients every 2 weeks at six dose levels: 0.01, 0.1, 0.3, 1.5, 3 and 10 mg/kg. Of the 50 to 55 patients in dose escalation, some 19 had hepatocellular carcinoma, about 15 had melanoma, 9 had renal cell carcinoma and 9 had head and neck cancer. In the dose-escalation cohort, roughly 82% of patients were male, and the mean age was roughly 60 years with a range of about 20 to 79. Patients were allowed to have had prior anti-PD-1, anti-PD-L1 or anti-CTLA-4 therapy, and around 43% of the dose-escalation patients had been treated with checkpoint inhibitors. Partial responses occurred in three dose-escalation patients, of whom one had hepatocellular carcinoma and two had cutaneous melanoma. Peripheral TCRbeta sequencing aimed to test whether ivuxolimab altered TCR sequence diversity and caused clonal T-cell expansion. The paper covers the monotherapy dose-escalation part of the phase I ivuxolimab trial, which included N of about 50 patients.

From the cysteine up to the phenylalanine, the CDR3 has a length of 19 residues. CDR3 DNA only is kept here, 57 bases in frame from base 1. CDR1 and CDR2 are read off the germline V gene as MDHEN and SYDVKM. Compared with germline, V lacks 1 base and J lacks 2 bases; bases without a gene match: 11. Genomic DNA was isolated from the sorted cells so that the TCRbeta CDR3 region could be sequenced. TCRbeta CDR3 regions were sequenced using the immunoSEQ Assay. As stored in TCRdb, this immuneACCESS dataset retains in-frame rearrangements with V and J assigned. A fraction of the clones does not appear; measured against another copy, unresolved V genes explain less than half of the discrepancy, and the remainder lacks a known reason. This sample holds about 130,000 clones; approximately 90% were observed only once. Under 0.95% of the sample is held by the ten biggest clonotypes. About this clone: Its antigen remains undetermined. Base qualities are missing; no much larger clone stands one base away.

Here is what the overall study found, with its caveats: Low levels of normalized T-cell clonal expansion were also shown by some nonresponding patients. At doses of 0.1 to 3.0 mg/kg, clonal expansion of both CD4+ and CD8+ T cells in blood was seen between baseline and week 6. Which antigens the clonally expanded peripheral T cells were specific for was not determined. In partial responders in the 0.1-3.0 mg/kg groups, normalized peripheral clonal expansion was found to be among the lowest, especially among CD8+ T cells. On average, CD8+ T cells showed more expanded clones than CD4+ T cells after ivuxolimab.

The trial excluded patients who had a history of autoimmune disease or were on systemic immunosuppression. Peripheral blood for TCR sequencing was drawn from every dose cohort at baseline, at cycle 4 day 1 and at cycle 7 day 1. Samples came from an open-label, multicenter, first-in-human phase I dose-escalation trial of ivuxolimab. Adults with locally advanced or metastatic head and neck squamous cell, hepatocellular, melanoma or renal cell carcinoma were enrolled in the trial. Before TCR sequencing, CD4+ T cells and CD8+ T cells from peripheral blood were sorted into separate populations. This sample comprised CD4+ or CD8+ T cells sorted from blood, obtained in a trial of the OX40 agonist ivuxolimab. The clonotype comes from an adult with an advanced solid tumor such as melanoma, head and neck, liver or kidney cancer. The receptor chain draws on TRBV28 and TRBJ1-5, with 10 bases aligning to TRBD1. The CDR3 reads CASSLLGTGARGGNQPQHF. The bases read TGTGCCAGCAGTTTATTGGGGACAGGGGCGCGGGGTGGCAATCAGCCCCAGCATTTT.